Presented here are 15 T cell receptor beta chains from one specimen sequenced in a study of T cell repertoires in ileal Crohn's disease (dated by TCRdb to the late 2010s). The receptor library was made with the immunoSEQ multiplex PCR assay. TCRdb holds this immuneACCESS table with in-frame rearrangements only. Some clones are missing; in checked studies, unresolved V genes explain under half, and the rest has no known cause. This sample lists about 15,000 clones; roughly four fifths were detected once. Approximately 5.7% of the sample is in the top ten clones. Material: ileal tissue. The receptor set was obtained from an adult with Crohn's disease.

J is TRBJ1-1 and V is TRBV5-6; TRBD1 is a possible D gene (6 bases). Looked up from germline, CDR1 is SGHDT and CDR2 is YYEEEE. The CDR3 totals 17 residues. Trimming stripped 0 bases from V and 1 base from J, with 16 bases between. The CDR3 nucleotides read TGTGCCAGCAGCTTGGGAATGTACAGGGAGTGGAACACTGAAGCTTTCTTT. It yields the protein CASSLGMYREWNTEAFF.

The chain recombines TRBV7-9 with TRBJ2-3; a possible D gene is TRBD2 (6 bases). In germline, CDR1 is SEHNR, CDR2 FQNEAQ (reference sequence). Trimming took off 3 bases at V and 3 bases at J, with 13 bases between the two ends. The CDR3 is made up of 15 amino acids. DNA of the CDR3: TGTGCCAGCAGCTTCCCTCTAGCGAGGACAGATACGCAGTATTTT. Translated: CASSFPLARTDTQYF. The complete variable domain, with remaining parts taken from reference TRBV7-9 and TRBJ2-3, reads DTGVSQNPRHKITKRGQNVTFRCDPISEHNRLYWYRQTLGQGPEFLTYFQNEAQLEKSRLLSDRFSAERPKGSFSTLEIQRTEQGDSAMYLCASSFPLARTDTQYFGPGTRLTVL.

The chain employs TRBV5-1 and TRBJ2-7, with D perhaps TRBD2 (6 bases). Trimming took off 4 bases at V and 5 bases at J, with 16 bases between the two ends. CDR1 and CDR2 (germline): SGHRS, YFSETQ. The CDR3 is 14 amino acids. This CDR3 is CASSPLGGGNEQYF. The CDR3 coding sequence is TGCGCCAGCAGCCCCCTAGGTGGGGGGAACGAGCAGTACTTC.

This clone was seen once. The chain has TRBV5-1 and TRBJ2-7; 13 bases are shared with TRBD2. The CDR3 runs 14 residues. The germline gives CDR1 SGHRS, CDR2 YFSETQ. J gave up 5 bases and V 4 bases, and 3 bases lay outside the gene matches. The CDR3 DNA sequence: TGCGCCAGCAGCGGGACTAGCGGGAAGAACGAGCAGTACTTC. Its protein is CASSGTSGKNEQYF.

This clone was counted between two and nine times. V is TRBV7-2 and J is TRBJ2-2, with 11 bases matching TRBD2. Unmatched junction bases numbered 5, after V lost 5 bases and J lost 3 bases. The CDR3 extends over 16 amino acids. Germline V lookup: CDR1 SGHTA, CDR2 FQGNSA. CDR3 sequence: CASSRGTSGYTGELFF. DNA for the CDR3: TGTGCCAGCAGCCGGGGGACTAGCGGATACACCGGGGAGCTGTTTTTT.

This clone showed up just once. The chain has TRBV7-8 and TRBJ1-2; a possible D gene is TRBD1 (5 bases). The CDR3 is made up of 13 amino acids. The germline V gene has CDR1 SGHVS and CDR2 FQNEAQ. Between the trimmed V and J ends, which lost 3 bases and 1 base, there was a span of 6 bases. The CDR3 DNA reads as TGTGCCAGCAGCTTCAGGGTTAACTATGGCTACACCTTC. It codes for CASSFRVNYGYTF.

CDR3 in amino acids: CASSLGFGTGFYEQYF. CDR3 coding DNA: TGTGCCAGCAGCTTGGGGTTCGGGACAGGTTTCTACGAGCAGTACTTC. The V gene is TRBV5-6, the J gene TRBJ2-7; 8 bases fit TRBD1. The CDR3 sequence is 16 residues long. The J segment lost 3 bases and the V segment lost 0 bases, leaving 8 bases of the junction unmatched. Germline V CDR1 and CDR2: SGHDT, YYEEEE.

The rearrangement uses TRBV18 and TRBJ2-3, with D possibly TRBD1 on 6 matching bases. Germline CDR1 is KGHSH and CDR2 is LQKENI. V shed 3 bases and J shed 6 bases, with 16 bases lying between them. This CDR3 region has 15 residues. DNA of the CDR3: TGTGCCAGCTCACCTCGGACGACCCAGGGGGATACGCAGTATTTT. It specifies CASSPRTTQGDTQYF.

This chain links TRBV5-4 with TRBJ2-7, with 7 bases aligning to TRBD1. CDR3 length equals 13 residues. The V gene end was trimmed by 2 bases and the J gene end by 6 bases; junction bases not matched to a gene: 5. The germline CDR1 and CDR2 sequences are SGHNT and YYREEE (reference sequence). This CDR3 is CASSFNRGLEQYF. As DNA, the CDR3 is TGTGCCAGCAGCTTTAACAGGGGTCTCGAGCAGTACTTC.

The rearrangement uses TRBV9 and TRBJ1-1; D is undetermined. This CDR3 is 13 amino acids long. Germline CDR1 SGDLS, CDR2 YYNGEE. Trimming removed 0 bases at V and 2 bases at J, with 5 bases between. CDR3 sequence: CASSVVLNTEAFF. CDR3 in DNA: TGTGCCAGCAGCGTAGTCCTCAACACTGAAGCTTTCTTT.

The V and J genes are TRBV5-1 and TRBJ2-5, with D possibly being TRBD2 (5 bases). There are 12 residues in the CDR3. Germline V gene sequence: CDR1 SGHRS, CDR2 YFSETQ. Trimming left V 4 bases short and J 3 bases short, with 7 bases between. CDR3 bases: TGCGCCAGCAGCCGAGCGGAAGAGACCCAGTACTTC. Its translation: CASSRAEETQYF. The full variable domain, in which reference TRBV5-1 and TRBJ2-5 provide the parts outside the CDR3, is KAGVTQTPRYLIKTRGQQVTLSCSPISGHRSVSWYQQTPGQGLQFLFEYFSETQRNKGNFPGRFSGRQFSNSRSEMNVSTLELGDSALYLCASSRAEETQYFGPGTRLLVL.

The table lists this clone with a few counts. The chain has TRBV14 and TRBJ2-5; a possible D gene is TRBD1 (7 bases). CDR3 length: 13 amino acids. Germline CDR1 and CDR2: SGHDN and FVKESK. Trimming stripped 3 bases from V and 9 bases from J, with 14 bases between. The CDR3 sequence is CASSQTGTRAQYF. CDR3 nucleotide sequence: TGTGCCAGCAGCCAGACAGGGACTCGGGCCCAGTACTTC.

This chain uses TRBV6-5 with TRBJ1-4; D unclear. The germline CDR1 and CDR2 sequences are MNHEY and SVGAGI. Trimming left V 8 bases short and J 3 bases short, with 16 bases between. This CDR3 is built from 15 residues. CDR3 region: CASLPPGVPNEKLFF. CDR3 DNA: TGTGCCAGCTTACCGCCCGGGGTCCCTAATGAAAAACTGTTTTTT.

The chain has TRBV5-1 and TRBJ1-2, with 9 bases identical to TRBD1. The CDR3 spans 15 residues. J lost 6 bases, V lost 2 bases, and 8 bases had no gene match. The germline CDR1 and CDR2 sequences are SGHRS and YFSETQ. The DNA of the CDR3 is TGCGCCAGCAGCTTCGGGGACAGGGAGTCAGATGGCTACACCTTC. This sequence encodes CASSFGDRESDGYTF.

V and J are TRBV2 and TRBJ2-1; D call uncertain. The V gene lost 6 bases and the J gene lost 4 bases, with 4 bases spanning the gap. Germline-derived CDR1 and CDR2 are SNHLY and FYNNEI. This CDR3 contains 11 residues. The CDR3, as DNA: TGTGCCAGCAGATCGTACAATGAGCAGTTCTTC. This gives the protein CASRSYNEQFF.